This T cell receptor beta chain was observed in a study of vaccination and CD4 T cells after COVID-19 (dated by TCRdb to 2022 to 2024). Looking at the study overall: Convalescent patients had a positive SARS-CoV-2 result on nasal swab PCR, and of these patients, several had mild disease and one had severe disease. Participants received two doses of either the Pfizer-BioNTech BNT162b2 vaccine (n=8) or the Moderna mRNA-1273 vaccine (n=2). Six males and four females were included in the convalescent cohort, with two Hispanic individuals, seven Caucasians, two Asians and one multiracial person represented. For stimulating the cultures, overlapping spike peptide pools were used, derived from SARS-CoV-2 as well as from the common cold coronaviruses HCoV-NL63, HCoV-OC43 and HCoV-229E. In more than eight COVID-19 convalescent patients and a few infection-naive healthy vaccine recipients, researchers compared the spike-specific CD4+ TCR repertoire from before mRNA vaccination with the repertoire from after. Control cultures used a CEFX viral epitope pool as positive control, an HIV-1 Nef peptide pool as negative control, or no peptide. The time from the second vaccine dose to post-vaccine blood sampling had a median of roughly 70 days and ranged from roughly 12 to 241 days. Post-COVID blood samples were collected from convalescent patients a median of approximately 100 days after diagnosis, with a range of roughly 30 to 161 days.

A note on this clonotype: It lacks a known antigen. Nothing much larger sits one base from this clone, and base qualities are not available.

Beyond this particular receptor, the publication reports: In convalescent patients, a median approximately 90% of post-vaccine SARS-CoV-2-reactive clones were detected only after vaccination, suggesting vaccine-specific priming. The study included relatively few convalescent patients and did not analyze early timepoints after natural infection. An increase in the median number of SARS-CoV-2-reactive clonotypes from roughly 20 after infection to 35 to 40 after vaccination was observed, but the change was not found to be significant. In convalescent patients, nearly all vaccine-specific clones (304 of 307) were found to be mono-reactive for SARS-CoV-2 spike rather than cross-reactive with common cold coronaviruses.

The treatment or condition label of this sample denotes: approximately 11-day PBMC culture with coronavirus spike peptide pools or control peptides (ViraFEST assay). The ViraFEST assay was used in the study, in which antigen-specific T cells were expanded with peptide pools and expanded clonotypes were subsequently identified by TCR sequencing. The convalescent patients' positive SARS-CoV-2 PCR tests were from March to December 2020, which was before the Alpha, Beta and Delta variants emerged in the United States. About 1.8 million PBMCs per well were cultured in IMDM with roughly 4.8% human AB serum and around 10 IU/ml IL-2, plus 10 ug/ml peptide pools. On days 3 and 7, half of the culture medium was replaced with fresh IL-2-containing medium. After about 10 days of culture, CD4+ T cells were isolated by negative selection using the EasySep CD4+ T cell isolation kit. Ficoll-Paque Plus gradient centrifugation was used to isolate PBMCs from whole blood, and the isolated PBMCs were then either used fresh or cryopreserved at -140C. Each culture condition was generally run in triplicate wells.

Receptor libraries were prepared by PCR. TCR sequencing of DNA from cultured CD4+ T cells used the Oncomine TCR Beta short-read assay at the Johns Hopkins FTIC core. Genomic DNA was extracted from the cultured CD4+ T cells with the QIAamp micro DNA kit. Oncomine TCR Beta libraries from cultured CD4+ T cells were pooled using unique dual indexes and sequenced on an Illumina iSeq 100. Under the source paper's analysis protocol: Non-productive sequences were filtered out, and CDR3s that did not start with C, did not end with F or W, or were shorter than 7 amino acids were discarded. Antigen-specific clonotypes were identified with the MANAFEST web application by comparing peptide-stimulated wells with reference and other culture wells. To be called positive, a clone needed an FDR below 0.05, an odds ratio above 5, and a productive frequency above 0.1% in at least two of three replicate wells. A clonotype was classed as cross-reactive if the clonotype showed significant expansion both in SARS-CoV-2 spike wells and in at least one common cold coronavirus spike condition. Levenshtein distances (stringdist) and unrooted phylogenetic trees (ape) in R version 3.6.1 were used to assess CDR3 homology. TCRdb applied fastp at Q25 and MiXCR to the public reads, then kept only in-frame beta chains. For every CDR3 protein sequence, its rows merge into one entry that carries the most common genes and DNA. The authors' filters were not applied to this entry. The sample table records roughly 15,000 distinct CDR3 sequences; roughly 56% of these occur just once. The top ten constitute roughly 17% of the sample.

V drops 9 bases and J drops 6 bases, leaving 17 bases in between. The CDR3 goes from the cysteine to the phenylalanine over 13 residues. Of the read, only the CDR3 DNA is kept; its 39 bases are in frame from base 1. Looking up the germline V gene yields CDR1 SNHLY and CDR2 FYNNEI. The V and J segments used are TRBV2 and TRBJ1-2; a tentative D call is TRBD1 (6 bases match). This TCR derives from a human donor who had recovered from COVID-19. The sequenced sample was CD4+ T cells from blood, cultured in vitro. The DNA sequence is given as TGTGCCAGTTACAGGGAAAGGGTCGATGGCTACACCTTC. This encodes CASYRERVDGYTF.